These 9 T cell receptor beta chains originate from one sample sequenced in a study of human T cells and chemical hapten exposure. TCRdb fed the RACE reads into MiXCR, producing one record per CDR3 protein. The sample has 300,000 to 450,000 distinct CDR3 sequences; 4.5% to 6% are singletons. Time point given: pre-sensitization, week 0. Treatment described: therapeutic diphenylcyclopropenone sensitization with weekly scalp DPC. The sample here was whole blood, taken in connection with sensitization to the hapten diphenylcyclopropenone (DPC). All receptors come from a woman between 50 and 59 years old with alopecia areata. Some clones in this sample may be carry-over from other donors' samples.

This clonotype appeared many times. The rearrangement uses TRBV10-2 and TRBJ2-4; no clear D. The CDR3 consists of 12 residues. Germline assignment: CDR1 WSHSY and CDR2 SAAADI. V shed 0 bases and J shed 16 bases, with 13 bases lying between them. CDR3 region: CASSESNIDHYF. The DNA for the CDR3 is TGCGCCAGCAGTGAGTCGAATATCGACCACTACTTC.

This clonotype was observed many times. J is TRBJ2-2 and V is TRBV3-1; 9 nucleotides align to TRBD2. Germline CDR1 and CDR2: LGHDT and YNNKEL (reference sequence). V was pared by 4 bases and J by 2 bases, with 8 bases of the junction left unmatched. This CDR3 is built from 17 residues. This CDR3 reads CASSPRPGLANTGELFF. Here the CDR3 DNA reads TGTGCCAGCAGCCCCAGACCGGGACTAGCAAACACCGGGGAGCTGTTTTTT.

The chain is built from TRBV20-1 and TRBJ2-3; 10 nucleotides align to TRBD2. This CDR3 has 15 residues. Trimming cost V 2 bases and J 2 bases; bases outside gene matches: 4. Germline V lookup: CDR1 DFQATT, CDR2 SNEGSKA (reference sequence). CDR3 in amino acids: CSARKRGGPTDTQYF. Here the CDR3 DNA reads TGCAGTGCTAGAAAGCGGGGGGGCCCCACAGATACGCAGTATTTT.

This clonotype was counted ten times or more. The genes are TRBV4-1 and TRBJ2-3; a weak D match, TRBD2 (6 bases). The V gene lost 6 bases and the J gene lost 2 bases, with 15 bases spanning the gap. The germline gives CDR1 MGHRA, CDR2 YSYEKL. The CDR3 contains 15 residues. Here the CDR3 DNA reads TGCGCCAGCAGTGACCTAGCGCTTACCACAGATACGCAGTATTTT. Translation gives CASSDLALTTDTQYF.

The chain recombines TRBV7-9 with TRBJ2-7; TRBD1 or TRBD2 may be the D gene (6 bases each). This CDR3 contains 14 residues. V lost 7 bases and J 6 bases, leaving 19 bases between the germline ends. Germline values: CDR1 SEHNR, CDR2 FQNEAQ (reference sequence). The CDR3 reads CASIGPGATGEQYF. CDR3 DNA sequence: TGTGCCAGCATCGGTCCGGGGGCGACGGGCGAGCAGTACTTC.

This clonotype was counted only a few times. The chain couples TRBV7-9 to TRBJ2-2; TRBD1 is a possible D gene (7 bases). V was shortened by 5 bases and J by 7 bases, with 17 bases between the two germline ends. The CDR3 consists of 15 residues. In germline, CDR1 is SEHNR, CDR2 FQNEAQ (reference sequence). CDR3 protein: CASSLWTGGDGELFF. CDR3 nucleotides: TGTGCCAGCAGCCTCTGGACAGGCGGGGACGGGGAGCTGTTTTTT.

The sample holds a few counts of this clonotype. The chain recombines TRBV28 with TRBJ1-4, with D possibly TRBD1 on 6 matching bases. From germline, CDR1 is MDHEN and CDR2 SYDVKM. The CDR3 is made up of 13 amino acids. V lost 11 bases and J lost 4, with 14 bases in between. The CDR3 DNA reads TGTGCCCTTGGGGGGCCCGTTAATGAAAAACTGTTTTTT. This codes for CALGGPVNEKLFF.

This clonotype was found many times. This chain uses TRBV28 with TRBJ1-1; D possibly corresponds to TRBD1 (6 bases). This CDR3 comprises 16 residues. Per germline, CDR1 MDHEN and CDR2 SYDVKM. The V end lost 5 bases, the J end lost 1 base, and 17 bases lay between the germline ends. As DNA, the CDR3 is TGTGCCAGCAGTCCCTTTCTCGACAGGCGGAACACTGAAGCTTTCTTT. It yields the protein CASSPFLDRRNTEAFF.

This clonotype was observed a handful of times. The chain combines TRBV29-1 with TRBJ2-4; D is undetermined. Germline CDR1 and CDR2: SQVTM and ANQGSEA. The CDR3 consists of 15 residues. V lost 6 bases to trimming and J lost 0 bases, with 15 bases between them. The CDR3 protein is CSVAVPPLAKNIQYF. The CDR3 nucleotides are TGCAGCGTGGCCGTTCCGCCCCTAGCCAAAAACATTCAGTACTTC.